This TCR beta chain was profiled in a study of blood T cell repertoires in COVID-19. Here immunoSEQ multiplex PCR was the method, and the copy in TCRdb shows in-frame clones only, minus some. The data show approximately 300,000 clones, around 89% seen once. This clone was recorded a few times. The sequence came from a man aged 18 to 30 who had recovered from COVID-19. The source material was peripheral blood.

The CDR3 DNA is TGCGCCAGCAGCCCACAGGGGGCTTGGGCCACTGAAGCTTTCTTT. Translation: CASSPQGAWATEAFF. The chain recombines TRBV5-1 with TRBJ1-1; 9 bases are shared with TRBD1. The CDR3 runs to 15 residues. In germline, CDR1 is SGHRS, CDR2 YFSETQ. J was trimmed by 4 bases and V by 4 bases; bases with no gene match: 8.